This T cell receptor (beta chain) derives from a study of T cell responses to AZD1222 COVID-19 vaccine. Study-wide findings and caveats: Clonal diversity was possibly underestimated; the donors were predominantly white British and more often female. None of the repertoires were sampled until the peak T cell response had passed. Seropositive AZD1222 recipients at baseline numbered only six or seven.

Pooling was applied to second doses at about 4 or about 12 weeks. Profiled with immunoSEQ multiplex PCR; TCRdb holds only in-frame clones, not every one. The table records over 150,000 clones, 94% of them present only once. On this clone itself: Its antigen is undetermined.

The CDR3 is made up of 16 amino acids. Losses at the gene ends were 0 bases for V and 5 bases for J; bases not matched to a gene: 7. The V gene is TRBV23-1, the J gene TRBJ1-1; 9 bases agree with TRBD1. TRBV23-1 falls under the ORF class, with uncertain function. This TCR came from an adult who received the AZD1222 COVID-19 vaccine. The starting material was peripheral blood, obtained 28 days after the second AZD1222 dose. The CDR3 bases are TGCGCCAGCAGTCAATCAGTCGGGACAGGGCGTACTGAAGCTTTCTTT. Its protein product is CASSQSVGTGRTEAFF.